This paragraph reports one T cell receptor (beta chain). Its antigen is undetermined. This specimen belongs to a study of shared clonotypes between healthy human individuals. Each PCR replicate from the sorted subsets contained 150 to 250 ng DNA, which is tens of thousands of T cell genomes. Produced via immunoSEQ multiplex PCR; TCRdb's table is partial and in-frame only. The data show about 1.9 million clones, with just over 90% seen just once and about 1.6% held by the top ten. Terminally differentiated effector memory CD45RA+ cells were excluded from the naive CD8 cells, which were CD45RO-negative and positively selected for CCR7. Study-wide results and caveats: All-four-donor shared clonotypes had higher generation probabilities than non-shared clonotypes did.

Trimming stripped 1 base from V and 3 bases from J, with 13 bases between. Germline V lookup: CDR1 GTSNPN, CDR2 SVGIG (reference sequence). The CDR3 length is 14 residues. Sequenced: naive CD8+ T cells from PBMCs. V gene TRBV30 combines with J gene TRBJ2-7, with D perhaps TRBD2 (6 bases). The source of this sequence is a man between 18 and 35 years old in good health. Some clones in this sample may be carry-over from other donors' samples. DNA for the CDR3: TGTGCCTGGAGTGCGAACGGGGGTGGCTACGAGCAGTACTTC. It is translated as CAWSANGGGYEQYF. Using reference TRBV30 and TRBJ2-7 for the parts outside the CDR3, the full variable domain is SQTIHQWPATLVQPVGSPLSLECTVEGTSNPNLYWYRQAAGRGLQLLFYSVGIGQISSEVPQNLSASRPQDRQFILSSKKLLLSDSGFYLCAWSANGGGYEQYFGPGTRLTVT.